The 26 T cell receptor beta chains below were found in one sample sequenced in a study of blood T cell repertoires in COVID-19. Repertoires were generated with immunoSEQ multiplex PCR, while TCRdb's copy carries only in-frame clones and drops some. The table lists under 200,000 clones, roughly 90% of them singletons. The sequenced sample was peripheral blood. The receptors here all came from a middle-aged man with acute or convalescent COVID-19.

This sequence joins TRBV27 and TRBJ2-1; D gene unclear. V dropped 0 bases and J dropped 2 bases, with 17 bases sitting between them. Per germline, CDR1 MNHEY and CDR2 SMNVEV (reference sequence). CDR3 size: 18 residues. The CDR3 DNA follows: TGTGCCAGCAGTTTATCGAACAGTCTTAACCCGGCCTACAATGAGCAGTTCTTC. Translation gives CASSLSNSLNPAYNEQFF.

The chain employs TRBV18 and TRBJ1-5; 9 bases are shared with TRBD1. Germline loops: CDR1 KGHSH, CDR2 LQKENI. The junction had 5 bases not matched to a gene; V was cut back by 8 bases and J by 6 bases. The CDR3 has 13 amino acids. The CDR3 loop reads CASTTGGIQPQHF. DNA for the CDR3: TGTGCCAGCACGACAGGGGGGATTCAGCCCCAGCATTTT.

V gene TRBV10-2 combines with J gene TRBJ1-2, with no clear D. Germline V CDR1 and CDR2: WSHSY, SAAADI. The CDR3 contains 15 residues. The ends were cut back, 0 bases at V and 5 bases at J, with 13 bases in the middle. The CDR3 sequence: CASSESVVGIYGYTF. The CDR3 DNA follows: TGCGCCAGCAGTGAGTCGGTGGTCGGGATTTATGGCTACACCTTC.

The genes are TRBV6-2 or TRBV6-3 and TRBJ2-1, with 10 nucleotides matching TRBD2. CDR3 length: 15 residues. From germline, CDR1 is MNHEY and CDR2 SVGEGT. Losses at the gene ends were 6 bases for V and 2 bases for J; bases not matched to a gene: 4. The CDR3 DNA reads TGTGCCAGCAGGTACAGCGGGAGGGCCTACAATGAGCAGTTCTTC. Its protein is CASRYSGRAYNEQFF.

The chain combines TRBV9 with TRBJ2-1; the match to TRBD1 covers 9 bases. This CDR3 is 14 amino acids long. Per the germline V gene, CDR1 is SGDLS and CDR2 is YYNGEE. Trimming cost V 0 bases and J 9 bases; bases outside gene matches: 4. The CDR3 DNA reads as TGTGCCAGCAGCGTAGGACAGGGGGATGTTGAGCAGTTCTTC. Translation: CASSVGQGDVEQFF.

The gene calls are TRBV9 and TRBJ1-4; 7 positions agree with TRBD1. Germline CDR1 is SGDLS and CDR2 is YYNGEE. The CDR3 spans 15 residues. Germline trimming cut 4 bases from V and 3 bases from J; bases unmatched to any gene: 6. The CDR3 nucleotides are TGTGCCAGCAGCCCACGGACAGGAGCTAATGAAAAACTGTTTTTT. Translated: CASSPRTGANEKLFF.

The gene calls are TRBV19 and TRBJ2-4, with no clear D. The V gene's germline CDR1 is LNHDA and CDR2 SQIVND (reference sequence). This CDR3 contains 12 residues. Trimming took off 0 bases at V and 6 bases at J, with 3 bases between the two ends. CDR3: CASSIDLNIQYF. The CDR3 bases are TGTGCCAGTAGTATAGACTTAAACATTCAGTACTTC.

V and J are TRBV6-5 and TRBJ1-5, with D possibly TRBD1 on 5 matching bases. Germline V CDR1 and CDR2: MNHEY, SVGAGI. This CDR3 is built from 15 residues. Trimming stripped 6 bases from V and 2 bases from J, with 14 bases between. The CDR3 here is CASRDQGAGNQPQHF. CDR3 in DNA: TGTGCCAGCAGAGACCAGGGTGCGGGCAATCAGCCCCAGCATTTT.

Here the CDR3 DNA reads TGTGCCAGCCATCCCACAGGGAATCAGCCCCAGCATTTT. Amino acid sequence: CASHPTGNQPQHF. This chain uses TRBV2 with TRBJ1-5, with D possibly being TRBD1 (6 bases). V gave up 8 bases and J gave up 4 bases, with 12 bases separating them. Germline values: CDR1 SNHLY, CDR2 FYNNEI. The CDR3 contains 13 residues.

The V call is TRBV11-3, the J call TRBJ2-2; 9 positions match TRBD1. The CDR3 is 16 amino acids. CDR1 is SGHNT and CDR2 is YENEEA in the germline V gene. V lost 5 bases to trimming and J lost 0 bases; unmatched junction nucleotides: 4. CDR3 coding DNA: TGTGCCAGCAGCACGGGACAGGGTACGAACACCGGGGAGCTGTTTTTT. Amino acids: CASSTGQGTNTGELFF.

This chain uses TRBV27 with TRBJ2-7, with D perhaps TRBD2 (5 bases). The CDR3 contains 13 residues. Germline V lookup: CDR1 MNHEY, CDR2 SMNVEV (reference sequence). Trimming stripped 3 bases from V and 2 bases from J, with 8 bases between. DNA for the CDR3: TGTGCCAGCAGTTTCGCGGAGGCCTACGAGCAGTACTTC. This encodes CASSFAEAYEQYF.

The genes are TRBV28 and TRBJ1-2; 9 bases fit TRBD1. With 6 bases clipped from V and 2 bases from J, the junction kept 13 bases outside the gene matches. This CDR3 region has 17 residues. CDR1 is MDHEN, CDR2 SYDVKM, per germline. CDR3 sequence reads: CASRRPGAGQGNYGYTF. The CDR3 region has the DNA TGTGCCAGCAGGCGACCTGGGGCGGGACAGGGAAACTATGGCTACACCTTC.

The chain recombines TRBV5-1 with TRBJ2-5; D is undetermined. V was trimmed by 4 bases and J by 5 bases, leaving 9 bases between them. This CDR3 comprises 12 residues. Germline loops: CDR1 SGHRS, CDR2 YFSETQ. The CDR3 loop reads CASSPGYETQYF. For the CDR3, the DNA is TGCGCCAGCAGCCCGGGTTACGAGACCCAGTACTTC.

The chain has TRBV5-6 and TRBJ2-7; the D gene is possibly TRBD1 (5 bases). CDR1 and CDR2 from the germline V gene are SGHDT and YYEEEE. The CDR3 runs 17 residues. V dropped 1 base and J dropped 0 bases, with 17 bases sitting between them. CDR3 sequence: CASSLRGRQASSYEQYV. Here the CDR3 DNA reads TGTGCCAGCAGCTTGAGGGGTAGGCAGGCCAGCTCCTACGAGCAGTACGTC.

This chain links TRBV5-6 with TRBJ2-7, with 7 nucleotides matching TRBD2. Germline-derived CDR1 and CDR2 are SGHDT and YYEEEE. V shed 0 bases and J 1 base; nucleotides not matched to a gene: 4. The CDR3 sequence is 15 residues long. The DNA of the CDR3 is TGTGCCAGCAGCTTGGTGGGGGGAGGGTCCTACGAGCAGTACTTC. Protein sequence: CASSLVGGGSYEQYF. The full variable domain, in which reference TRBV5-6 and TRBJ2-7 provide the parts outside the CDR3, is DAGVTQSPTHLIKTRGQQVTLRCSPKSGHDTVSWYQQALGQGPQFIFQYYEEEERQRGNFPDRFSGHQFPNYSSELNVNALLLGDSALYLCASSLVGGGSYEQYFGPGTRLTVT.

This clone was observed a handful of times. V and J are TRBV7-2 and TRBJ2-2, with D unclear. V dropped 1 base and J dropped 5 bases, with 11 bases sitting between them. Per the germline V gene, CDR1 is SGHTA and CDR2 is FQGNSA. The CDR3 contains 15 residues. For the CDR3, the DNA is TGTGCCAGCAGCTTAGAGTCATCTAGAACCGGGGAGCTGTTTTTT. Amino acid sequence: CASSLESSRTGELFF.

V usage is TRBV6-5 and J usage is TRBJ1-3; D gene ambiguous. Germline lookup yields CDR1 MNHEY and CDR2 SVGAGI. The CDR3 runs 16 residues. The V end was cut by 2 bases, the J end by 0 bases, with 11 bases between. CDR3: CASSYGPGFSGNTIYF. For the CDR3, the DNA is TGTGCCAGCAGTTACGGCCCAGGATTCTCTGGAAACACCATATATTTT.

This chain joins TRBV5-6 and TRBJ2-3; perhaps TRBD1 as D (5 bases). Trimming shortened V by 1 base and J by 0 bases, and 12 bases separated the two germline ends. Germline lookup yields CDR1 SGHDT and CDR2 YYEEEE. The CDR3 extends over 16 amino acids. This CDR3 reads CASSLFGAASTDTQYF. CDR3 sequence (DNA): TGTGCCAGCAGCTTGTTTGGGGCGGCTAGCACAGATACGCAGTATTTT.

V usage is TRBV9 and J usage is TRBJ1-2, with D possibly TRBD1 on 5 matching bases. The CDR3 has 16 amino acids. Trimming removed 0 bases at V and 4 bases at J, with 16 bases between. Germline values: CDR1 SGDLS, CDR2 YYNGEE. CDR3 coding DNA: TGTGCCAGCAGCGTAGAAAGGACGGGAGGGGTCTATGGCTACACCTTC. Residues: CASSVERTGGVYGYTF.

This chain uses TRBV27 with TRBJ2-7; 8 bases match TRBD1. This CDR3 contains 14 residues. The germline V gene encodes CDR1 MNHEY and CDR2 SMNVEV (reference sequence). Trimming removed 3 bases from V and 2 bases from J; junction bases left unmatched: 3. CDR3 nucleotides: TGTGCCAGCAGTTTTGGGACAGGTCCCTACGAGCAGTACTTC. Its protein is CASSFGTGPYEQYF.

This clone was observed a single time. The chain joins TRBV4-3 to TRBJ2-3, with D possibly TRBD2 on 5 matching bases. The germline V gene has CDR1 LGHNA and CDR2 YSLEER. The CDR3 has 18 residues. Trimming pared 0 bases from V and 0 bases from J, leaving 16 bases between. CDR3 sequence: CASSQDARARVSTDTQYF. The CDR3 DNA reads as TGCGCCAGCAGCCAAGACGCTCGAGCGAGGGTGAGCACAGATACGCAGTATTTT.

The chain employs TRBV7-3 and TRBJ2-2; possible D gene TRBD2, 6 bases. Germline V gives CDR1 SGHTA, CDR2 FQGTGA. This CDR3 has 14 amino acids. V lost 0 bases, J lost 7 bases, and 9 bases lay in between. The CDR3 DNA reads as TGTGCCAGCAGCTTAACGACGGGGGACGGGGAGCTGTTTTTT. It encodes CASSLTTGDGELFF.

This rearrangement joins TRBV19 to TRBJ2-2, with 11 bases matching TRBD1. Germline CDR1 and CDR2: LNHDA and SQIVND (reference sequence). The CDR3 has 16 amino acids. The J segment lost 3 bases and the V segment lost 6 bases, leaving 6 bases of the junction unmatched. The CDR3 DNA is TGTGCCAGTAGGACCGGGACAGGGGGACACACCGGGGAGCTGTTTTTT. Its translation: CASRTGTGGHTGELFF.

The chain combines TRBV28 with TRBJ2-1, with 7 bases matching TRBD1. The CDR3 is 14 residues long. Trimming cost V 4 bases and J 4 bases; bases outside gene matches: 4. The germline V gene has CDR1 MDHEN and CDR2 SYDVKM. The CDR3 nucleotides are TGTGCCAGCAGTTCAGGGGGTGGGTACAATGAGCAGTTCTTC. Protein sequence: CASSSGGGYNEQFF.

This clone has only a few counts. The chain carries TRBV5-1 and TRBJ2-3; TRBD1 agrees at 9 bases. Germline V gene data show CDR1 as SGHRS and CDR2 as YFSETQ. The trim removed 2 bases at V and 6 bases at J, leaving 4 bases unmatched. CDR3 length: 14 amino acids. The CDR3 nucleotides are TGCGCCAGCAGCTTACAGGGGGCAAGCGATACGCAGTATTTT. It codes for CASSLQGASDTQYF.

The chain links TRBV7-2 to TRBJ1-2; 11 nucleotides align to TRBD1. The CDR3 totals 17 residues. With 1 base clipped from V and 6 bases from J, the junction kept 10 bases outside the gene matches. CDR1 SGHTA and CDR2 FQGNSA come from the germline V gene. Here the CDR3 reads CASSLGTWDRGINGYTF. The CDR3 DNA sequence: TGTGCCAGCAGCTTAGGGACCTGGGACAGGGGGATAAATGGCTACACCTTC.